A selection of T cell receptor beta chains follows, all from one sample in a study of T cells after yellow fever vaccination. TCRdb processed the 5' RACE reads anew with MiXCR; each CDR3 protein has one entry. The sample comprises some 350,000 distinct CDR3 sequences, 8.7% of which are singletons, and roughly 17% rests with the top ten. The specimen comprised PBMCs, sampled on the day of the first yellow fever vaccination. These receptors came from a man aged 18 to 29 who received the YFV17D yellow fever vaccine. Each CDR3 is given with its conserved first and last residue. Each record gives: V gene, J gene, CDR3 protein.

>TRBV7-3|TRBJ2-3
CASSPFIGTDTQYF
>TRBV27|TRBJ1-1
CASSFYGQAGERNTEAFF
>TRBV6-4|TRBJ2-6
CASGHSGANVLTF
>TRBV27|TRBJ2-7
CASSFQGVDYEQYF
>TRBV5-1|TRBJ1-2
CASSFPEGAPLYGYTF
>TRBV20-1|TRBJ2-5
CSARDSGGRGETQYF
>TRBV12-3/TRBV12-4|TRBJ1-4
CASRLGQGANEKLFF
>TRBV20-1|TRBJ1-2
CSARVLTMSARYGYTF
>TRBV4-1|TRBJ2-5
CASSLGPSGPQYF
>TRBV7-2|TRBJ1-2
CASSLGLGSGDTF